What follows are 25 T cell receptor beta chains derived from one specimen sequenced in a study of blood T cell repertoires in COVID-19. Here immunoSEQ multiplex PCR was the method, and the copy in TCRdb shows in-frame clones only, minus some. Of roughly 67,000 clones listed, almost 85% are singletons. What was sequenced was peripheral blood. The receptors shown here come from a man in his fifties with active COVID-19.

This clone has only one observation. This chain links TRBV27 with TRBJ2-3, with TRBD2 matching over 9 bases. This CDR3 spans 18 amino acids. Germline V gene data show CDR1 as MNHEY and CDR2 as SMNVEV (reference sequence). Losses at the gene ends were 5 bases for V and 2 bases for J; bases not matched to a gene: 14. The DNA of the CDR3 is TGTGCCAGCAGTCCGAAAAACATACTAGCGGGCCACACAGATACGCAGTATTTT. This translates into CASSPKNILAGHTDTQYF.

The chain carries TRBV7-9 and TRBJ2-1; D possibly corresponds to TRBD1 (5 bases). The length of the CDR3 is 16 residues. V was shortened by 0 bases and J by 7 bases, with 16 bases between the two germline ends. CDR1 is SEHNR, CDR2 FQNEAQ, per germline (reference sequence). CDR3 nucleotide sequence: TGTGCCAGCAGCTTAGCGGTGGGGCTCAAGGGGAATGAGCAGTTCTTC. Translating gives CASSLAVGLKGNEQFF.

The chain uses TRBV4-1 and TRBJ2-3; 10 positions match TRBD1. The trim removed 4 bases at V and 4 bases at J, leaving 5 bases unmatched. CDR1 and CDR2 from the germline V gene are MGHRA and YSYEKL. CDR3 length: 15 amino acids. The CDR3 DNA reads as TGCGCCAGCAGCCCCGACAGGGGGCCGGCAGATACGCAGTATTTT. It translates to CASSPDRGPADTQYF.

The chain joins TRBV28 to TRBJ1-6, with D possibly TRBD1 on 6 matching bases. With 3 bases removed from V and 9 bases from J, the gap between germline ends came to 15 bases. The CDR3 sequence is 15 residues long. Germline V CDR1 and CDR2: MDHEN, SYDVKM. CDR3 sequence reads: CASSFLLGASSPLHF. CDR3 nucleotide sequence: TGTGCCAGCAGTTTTTTGTTGGGGGCGAGTTCACCCCTCCACTTT.

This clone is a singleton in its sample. CDR3 residues: CAISKQGTEQYF. Written as DNA, the CDR3 is TGTGCCATCAGTAAACAGGGGACCGAGCAGTACTTC. The V call is TRBV10-3, the J call TRBJ2-7, with 7 bases identical to TRBD1. Germline loops: CDR1 ENHRY, CDR2 SYGVKD. The CDR3 sequence is 12 residues long. With V trimmed by 5 bases and J by 6 bases, 4 bases remained unmatched.

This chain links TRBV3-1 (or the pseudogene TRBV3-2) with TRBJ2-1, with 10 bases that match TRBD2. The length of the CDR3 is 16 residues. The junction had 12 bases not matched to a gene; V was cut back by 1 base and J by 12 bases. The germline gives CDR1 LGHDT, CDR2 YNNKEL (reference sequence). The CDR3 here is CASSQGEISGRPGQFF. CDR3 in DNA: TGTGCCAGCAGCCAAGGGGAGATTAGCGGGAGGCCGGGGCAGTTCTTC.

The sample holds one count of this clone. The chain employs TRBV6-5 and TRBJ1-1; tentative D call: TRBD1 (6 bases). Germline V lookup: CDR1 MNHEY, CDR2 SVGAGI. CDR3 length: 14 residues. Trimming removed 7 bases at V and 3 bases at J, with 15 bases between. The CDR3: CASILQGGYTEAFF. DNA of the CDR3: TGTGCCAGCATTTTACAGGGAGGGTACACTGAAGCTTTCTTT.

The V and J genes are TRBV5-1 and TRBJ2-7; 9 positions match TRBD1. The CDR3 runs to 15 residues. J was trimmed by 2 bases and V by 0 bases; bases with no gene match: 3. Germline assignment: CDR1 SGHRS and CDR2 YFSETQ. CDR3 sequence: CASSLGQGVPYEQYF. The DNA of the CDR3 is TGCGCCAGCAGCTTGGGACAGGGGGTCCCCTACGAGCAGTACTTC.

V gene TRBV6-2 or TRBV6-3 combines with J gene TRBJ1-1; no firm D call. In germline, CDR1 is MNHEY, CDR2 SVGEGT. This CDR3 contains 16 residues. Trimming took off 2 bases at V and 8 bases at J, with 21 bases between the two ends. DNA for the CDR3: TGTGCCAGCAGTTACGGTGCCGTGTGGGCCCGAGCCGAAGCTTTCTTT. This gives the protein CASSYGAVWARAEAFF.

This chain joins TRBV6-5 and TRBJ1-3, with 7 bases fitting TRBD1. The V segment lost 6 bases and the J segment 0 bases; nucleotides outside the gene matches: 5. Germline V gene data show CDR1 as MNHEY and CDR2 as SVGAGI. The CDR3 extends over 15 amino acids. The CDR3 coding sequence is TGTGCCAGCAGGGTAGACAGGGCCTCTGGAAACACCATATATTTT. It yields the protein CASRVDRASGNTIYF.

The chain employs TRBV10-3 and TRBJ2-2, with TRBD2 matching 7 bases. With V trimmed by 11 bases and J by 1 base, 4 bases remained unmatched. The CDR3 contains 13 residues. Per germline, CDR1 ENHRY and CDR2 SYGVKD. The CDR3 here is CAAAGENTGELFF. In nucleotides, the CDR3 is TGTGCCGCGGCGGGGGAGAACACCGGGGAGCTGTTTTTT.

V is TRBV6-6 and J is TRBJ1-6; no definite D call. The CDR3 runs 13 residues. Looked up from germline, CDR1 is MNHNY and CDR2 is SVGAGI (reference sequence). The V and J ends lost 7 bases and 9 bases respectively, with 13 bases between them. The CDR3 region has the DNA TGTGCCAGCATCAGGTCCGATTTTTCACCCCTCCACTTT. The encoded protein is CASIRSDFSPLHF.

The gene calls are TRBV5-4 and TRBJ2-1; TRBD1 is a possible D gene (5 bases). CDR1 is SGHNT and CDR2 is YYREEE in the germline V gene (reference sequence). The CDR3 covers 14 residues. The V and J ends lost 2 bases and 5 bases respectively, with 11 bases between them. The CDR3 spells CASSFPDRDNEQFF. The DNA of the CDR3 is TGTGCCAGCAGCTTTCCCGACAGAGACAATGAGCAGTTCTTC.

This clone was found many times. The CDR3 DNA reads as TGTGCCAGTAGTATAGAGTGGCTGGGCCCCATAGGACAGCCCCAGCATTTT. This codes for CASSIEWLGPIGQPQHF. This rearrangement joins TRBV19 to TRBJ1-5, with D hard to call. This CDR3 has 17 residues. In germline, CDR1 is LNHDA, CDR2 SQIVND (reference sequence). The V end lost 0 bases, the J end lost 7 bases, and 19 bases lay between the germline ends. Full variable domain (outside the CDR3, taken from reference TRBV19 and TRBJ1-5): DGGITQSPKYLFRKEGQNVTLSCEQNLNHDAMYWYRQDPGQGLRLIYYSQIVNDFQKGDIAEGYSVSREKKESFPLTVTSAQKNPTAFYLCASSIEWLGPIGQPQHFGDGTRLSIL.

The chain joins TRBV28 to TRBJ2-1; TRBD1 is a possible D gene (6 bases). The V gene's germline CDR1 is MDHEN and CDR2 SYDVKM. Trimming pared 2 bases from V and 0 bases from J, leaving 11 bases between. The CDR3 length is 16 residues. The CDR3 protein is CASSLRQGLSYNEQFF. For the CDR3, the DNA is TGTGCCAGCAGTTTACGGCAGGGGCTCTCCTACAATGAGCAGTTCTTC.

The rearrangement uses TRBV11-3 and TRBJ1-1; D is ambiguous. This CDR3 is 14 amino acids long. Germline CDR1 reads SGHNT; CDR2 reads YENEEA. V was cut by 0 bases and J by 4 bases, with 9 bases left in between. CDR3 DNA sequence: TGTGCCAGCAGCTTAGACGCGGGCTCCACTGAAGCTTTCTTT. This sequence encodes CASSLDAGSTEAFF. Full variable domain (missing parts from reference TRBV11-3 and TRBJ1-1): EAGVVQSPRYKIIEKKQPVAFWCNPISGHNTLYWYLQNLGQGPELLIRYENEEAVDDSQLPKDRFSAERLKGVDSTLKIQPAELGDSAVYLCASSLDAGSTEAFFGQGTRLTVV.

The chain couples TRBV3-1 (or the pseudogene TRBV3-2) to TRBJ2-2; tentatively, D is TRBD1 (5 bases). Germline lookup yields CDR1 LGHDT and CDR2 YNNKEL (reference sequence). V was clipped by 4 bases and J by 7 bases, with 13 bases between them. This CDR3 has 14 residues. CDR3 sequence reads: CASSRDSAVGELFF. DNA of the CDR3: TGTGCCAGCAGCCGAGACAGCGCGGTCGGGGAGCTGTTTTTT.

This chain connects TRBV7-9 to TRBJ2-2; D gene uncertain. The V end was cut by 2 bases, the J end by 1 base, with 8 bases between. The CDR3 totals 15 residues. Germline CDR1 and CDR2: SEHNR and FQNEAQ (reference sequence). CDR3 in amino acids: CASSLLTENTGELFF. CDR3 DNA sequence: TGTGCCAGCAGCTTACTCACAGAGAACACCGGGGAGCTGTTTTTT.

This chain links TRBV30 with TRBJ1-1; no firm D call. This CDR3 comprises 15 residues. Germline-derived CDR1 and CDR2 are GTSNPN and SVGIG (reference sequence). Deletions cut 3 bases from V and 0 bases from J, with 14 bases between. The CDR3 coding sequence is TGTGCCTGGAGCCAACTAGGACTTTTGAACACTGAAGCTTTCTTT. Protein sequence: CAWSQLGLLNTEAFF.

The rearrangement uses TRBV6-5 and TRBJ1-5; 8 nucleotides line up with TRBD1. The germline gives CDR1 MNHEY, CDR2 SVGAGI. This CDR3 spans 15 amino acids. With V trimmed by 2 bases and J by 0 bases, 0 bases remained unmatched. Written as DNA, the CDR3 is TGTGCCAGCAGTTACGGACAGGGTAGCAATCAGCCCCAGCATTTT. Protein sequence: CASSYGQGSNQPQHF.

The CDR3 loop is CASSRLGVSYGYTF. The CDR3 coding sequence is TGTGCCAGCAGCCGTTTGGGCGTCAGCTATGGCTACACCTTC. The chain has TRBV2 and TRBJ1-2; no firm D call. The CDR3 covers 14 residues. Trimming took 6 bases from V and 4 from J, leaving 15 bases between them. CDR1 and CDR2 (germline): SNHLY, FYNNEI.

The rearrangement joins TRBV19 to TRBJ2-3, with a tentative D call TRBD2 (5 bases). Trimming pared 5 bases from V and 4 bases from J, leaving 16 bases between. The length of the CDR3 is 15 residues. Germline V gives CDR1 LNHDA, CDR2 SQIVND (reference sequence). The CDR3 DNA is TGTGCCAGTAGTCCGACCGAGCGGCAGTCAGATACGCAGTATTTT. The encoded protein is CASSPTERQSDTQYF.

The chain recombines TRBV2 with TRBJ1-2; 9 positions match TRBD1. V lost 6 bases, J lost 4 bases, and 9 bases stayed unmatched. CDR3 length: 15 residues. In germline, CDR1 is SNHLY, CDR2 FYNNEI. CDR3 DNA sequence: TGTGCCAGCAGCCCCGGGACAGGGTGGTCCTATGGCTACACCTTC. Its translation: CASSPGTGWSYGYTF.

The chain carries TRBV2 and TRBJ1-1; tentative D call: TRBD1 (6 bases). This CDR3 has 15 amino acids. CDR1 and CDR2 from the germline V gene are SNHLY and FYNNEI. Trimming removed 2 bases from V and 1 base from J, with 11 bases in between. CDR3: CASSEMTTGNTEAFF. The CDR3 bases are TGTGCCAGCAGTGAAATGACGACAGGGAACACTGAAGCTTTCTTT.

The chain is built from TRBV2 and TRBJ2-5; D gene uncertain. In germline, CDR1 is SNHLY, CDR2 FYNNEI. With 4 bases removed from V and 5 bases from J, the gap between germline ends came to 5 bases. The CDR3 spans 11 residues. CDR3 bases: TGTGCCAGCAGTGTGTCGGAGACCCAGTACTTC. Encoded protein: CASSVSETQYF.